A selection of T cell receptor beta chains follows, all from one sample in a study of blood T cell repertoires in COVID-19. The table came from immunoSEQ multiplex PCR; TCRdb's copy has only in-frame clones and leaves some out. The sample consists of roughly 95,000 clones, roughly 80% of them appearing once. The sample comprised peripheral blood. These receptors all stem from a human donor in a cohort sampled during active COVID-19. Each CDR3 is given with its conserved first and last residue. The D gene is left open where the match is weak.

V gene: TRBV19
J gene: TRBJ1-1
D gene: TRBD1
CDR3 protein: CASSEPGQGGTEAFF

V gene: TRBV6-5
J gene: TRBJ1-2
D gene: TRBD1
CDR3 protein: CASTQGGRFYGYTF

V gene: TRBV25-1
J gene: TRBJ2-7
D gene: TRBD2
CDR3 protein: CASGLAESYEQYF

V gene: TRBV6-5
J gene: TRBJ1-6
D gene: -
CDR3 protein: CASTGYYSPLHF

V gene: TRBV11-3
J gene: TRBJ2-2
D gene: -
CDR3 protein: CASSLAGGNTGELFF

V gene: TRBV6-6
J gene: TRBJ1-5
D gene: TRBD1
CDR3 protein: CASSTQGQGGQPQHF

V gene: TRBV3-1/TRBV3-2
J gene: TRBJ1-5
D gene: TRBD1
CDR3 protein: CASSQGRTGASPAGNQPQHF

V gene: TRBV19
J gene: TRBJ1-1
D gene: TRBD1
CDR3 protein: CASSIGDRVNTEAFF

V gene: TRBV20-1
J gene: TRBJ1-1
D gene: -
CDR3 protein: CKAGGNTEAFF

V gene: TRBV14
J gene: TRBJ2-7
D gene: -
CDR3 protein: CASSLSLYEQYF

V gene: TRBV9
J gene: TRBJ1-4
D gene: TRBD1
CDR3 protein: CASSPRTGVGTNEKLFF

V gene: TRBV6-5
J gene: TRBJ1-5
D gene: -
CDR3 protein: CASRIDRTGNQPQHF

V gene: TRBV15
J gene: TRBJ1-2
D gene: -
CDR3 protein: CATSRDRGSDGYTF

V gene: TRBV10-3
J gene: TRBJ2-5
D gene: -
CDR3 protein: CAISETAQETQYF

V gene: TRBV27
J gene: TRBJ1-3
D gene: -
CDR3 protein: CASRTTGSGNTIYF

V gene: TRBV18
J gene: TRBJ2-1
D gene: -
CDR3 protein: CASSPPRGADSYNEQFF

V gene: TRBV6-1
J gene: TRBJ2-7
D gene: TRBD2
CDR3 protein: CASSEGGSGGLRQYF

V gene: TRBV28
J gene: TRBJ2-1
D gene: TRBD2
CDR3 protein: CASSLLASGIDEQFF

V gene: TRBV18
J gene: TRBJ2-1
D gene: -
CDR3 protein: CASSPPPVYNEQFF

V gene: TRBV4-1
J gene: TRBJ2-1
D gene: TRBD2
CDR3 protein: CASSQDASGSLQFF

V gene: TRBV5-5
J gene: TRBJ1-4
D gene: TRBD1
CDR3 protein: CASSLAGTENEKLFF

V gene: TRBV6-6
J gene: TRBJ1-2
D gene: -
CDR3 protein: CASSSTGNYGYTF

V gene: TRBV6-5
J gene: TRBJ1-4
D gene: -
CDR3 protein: CASSYKQGLSNEKLFF

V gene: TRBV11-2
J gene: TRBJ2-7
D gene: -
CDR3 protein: CASSLSSSYEQYF

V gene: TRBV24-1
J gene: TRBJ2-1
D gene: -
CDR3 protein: CATSDLSEQFF

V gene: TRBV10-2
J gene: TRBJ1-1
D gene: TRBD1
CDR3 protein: CASSVWTGINTEAFF

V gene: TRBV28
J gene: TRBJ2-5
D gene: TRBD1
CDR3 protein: CASHTPNRGPQETQYF

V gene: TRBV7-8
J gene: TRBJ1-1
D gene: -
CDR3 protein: CASSSNGIPAEAFF

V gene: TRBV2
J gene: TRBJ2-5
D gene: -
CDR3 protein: CASSRSGETQYF

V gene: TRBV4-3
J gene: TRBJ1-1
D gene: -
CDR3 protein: CASSQARLQGNTEAFF

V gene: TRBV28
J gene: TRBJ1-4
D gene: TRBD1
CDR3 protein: CASSPGQGAEKLFF

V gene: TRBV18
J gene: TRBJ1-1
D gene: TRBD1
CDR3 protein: CASSPSRQGTAFF

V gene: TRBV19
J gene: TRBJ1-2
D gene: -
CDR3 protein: CARRSSGEDGYTF

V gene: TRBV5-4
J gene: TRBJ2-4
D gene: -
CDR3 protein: CASSLSDRQNIQYF

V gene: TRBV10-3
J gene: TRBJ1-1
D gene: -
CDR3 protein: CATAGLNTEAFF

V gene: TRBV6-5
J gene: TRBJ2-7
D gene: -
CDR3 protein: CASTVSKIPYEQYF

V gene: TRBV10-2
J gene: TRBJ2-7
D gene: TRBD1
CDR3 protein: CASTSGQAYEQYF

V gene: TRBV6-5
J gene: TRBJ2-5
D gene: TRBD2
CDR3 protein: CASREREFKEVTQYF

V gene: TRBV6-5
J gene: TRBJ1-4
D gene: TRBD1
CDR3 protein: CASRPSGQGREKLFF

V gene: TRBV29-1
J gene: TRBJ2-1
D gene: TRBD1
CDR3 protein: CSVEARTGGPYNEQFF

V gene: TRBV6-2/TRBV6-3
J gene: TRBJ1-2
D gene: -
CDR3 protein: CASTPRMAGGGYTF

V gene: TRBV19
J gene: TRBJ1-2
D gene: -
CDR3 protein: CASSTDSPYGYTF